Given below is one T cell receptor (beta chain) in context. Original methodology: Counts of nucleated cells, estimated from reference gene primer amplification, were obtained. Clones were sequenced by immunoSEQ multiplex PCR, and TCRdb holds only the in-frame ones, with some missing. V and J calls and clone size are those listed in that table; D and trimming were worked out from the DNA. The table has some 350,000 clones, about nine tenths seen once. These data originate in a study of blood T cell repertoires in COVID-19. Looking at the study overall: Acute-phase and convalescent COVID-19 samples originated in the United States, Italy and Spain. T cells, B-cell-depleted T cells, or PBMCs supplied cDNA or gDNA.

From germline, CDR1 is MNHEY and CDR2 SMNVEV (reference sequence). The V segment lost 3 bases and the J segment 2 bases; nucleotides outside the gene matches: 6. The CDR3 sequence is 16 residues long. What was sequenced was peripheral blood. The receptor comes from a woman in her 70s with COVID-19, enrolled during active disease. This chain links TRBV27 with TRBJ2-3; TRBD2 matches 9 bases. The CDR3 protein is CASSFMAGGNTDTQYF. CDR3 nucleotides: TGTGCCAGCAGTTTTATGGCGGGGGGGAACACAGATACGCAGTATTTT.